A single T cell receptor beta chain is shown here with its context. The sequenced template was cDNA made from the entire isolated RNA. Clones were read by immunoSEQ multiplex PCR, and TCRdb kept only the in-frame ones, dropping some. The table has 160,000 or so clones, less than 9.5% seen once. These data belong to a study of beta chain features in type 1 diabetes. Germline CDR1 is SNHLY and CDR2 is FYNNEI. V was shortened by 5 bases and J by 10 bases, with 15 bases between the two germline ends. The CDR3 loop spans 13 amino acids. Sample: central memory CD4+ T cells from blood. This clonotype was obtained from a young woman in good health. The chain uses TRBV2 and TRBJ2-1, with D possibly matching TRBD1 (6 bases). CDR3 nucleotide sequence: TGTGCCAGCAGTCCTTACAGGGATTTGGAGCAGTTCTTC. It specifies CASSPYRDLEQFF.